Reported below is one T cell receptor (beta chain). Its specificity is unknown. It was with a sample-barcoded 5' primer and a J-beta primer mix that a second PCR of roughly 6 to 12 cycles was run. MiXCR was run by TCRdb on the 5' RACE reads, yielding one entry per CDR3 protein. The sample comprises around 800,000 distinct CDR3 sequences, around 25% of which are singletons, and about 3% rests with the top ten. The germline gives CDR1 SNHLY, CDR2 FYNNEI. This CDR3 is 15 amino acids long. J lost 8 bases, V lost 6 bases, and 12 bases had no gene match. This record belongs to a study of blood T cells in healthy people across ages. General study points: Expanded clonotype shifts may have been confounded, as the donors had an unknown CMV status. Observed TCR beta diversity per million T cells went down as age went up. This fall followed a roughly linear course with age.

This sample was shared with a second study, whose subject was T cells of mothers and their children. That source adds: Sample barcodes and 2-4 random nucleotides were added by the M1S primer of the second PCR. Biologically related mothers and children overlapped slightly more than unrelated pairs, a non-significant difference.

The sample consisted of blood. The clonotype comes from a boy aged 5-17 years in good health. V usage is TRBV2 and J usage is TRBJ2-2, with 7 bases that match TRBD1. The CDR3 protein is CASRDEGGAYGELFF. The CDR3 nucleotides read TGTGCCAGCAGAGATGAAGGGGGCGCCTATGGGGAGCTGTTTTTT.